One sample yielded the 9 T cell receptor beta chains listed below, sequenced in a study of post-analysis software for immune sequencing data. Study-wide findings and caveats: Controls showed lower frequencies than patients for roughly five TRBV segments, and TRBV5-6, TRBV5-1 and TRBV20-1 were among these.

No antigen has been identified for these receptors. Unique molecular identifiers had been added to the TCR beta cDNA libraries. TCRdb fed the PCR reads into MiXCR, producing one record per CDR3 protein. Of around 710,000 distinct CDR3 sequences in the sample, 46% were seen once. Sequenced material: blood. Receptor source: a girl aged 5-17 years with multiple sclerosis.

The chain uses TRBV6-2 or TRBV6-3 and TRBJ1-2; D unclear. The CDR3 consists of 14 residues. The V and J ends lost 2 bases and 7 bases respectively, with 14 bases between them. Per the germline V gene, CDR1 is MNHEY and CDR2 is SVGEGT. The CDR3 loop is CASSYVAAGSGYTF. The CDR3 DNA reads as TGTGCCAGCAGTTACGTGGCCGCGGGGTCTGGCTACACCTTC.

For the CDR3, the DNA is TGTGCCACCAGAACTCGGAAAGTCTGGGAGCAGTACTTC. Protein: CATRTRKVWEQYF. The chain employs TRBV24-1 and TRBJ2-7; D not resolved. Germline CDR1 KGHDR, CDR2 SFDVKD. V lost 7 bases and J lost 7, with 16 bases in between. This CDR3 is built from 13 residues.

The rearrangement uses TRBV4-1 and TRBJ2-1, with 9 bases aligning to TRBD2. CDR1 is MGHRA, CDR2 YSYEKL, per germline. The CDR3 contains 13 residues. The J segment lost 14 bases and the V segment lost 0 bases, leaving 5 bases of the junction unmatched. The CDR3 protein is CASSQELAGPEFF. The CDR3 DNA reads TGCGCCAGCAGCCAAGAACTAGCGGGTCCTGAGTTCTTC.

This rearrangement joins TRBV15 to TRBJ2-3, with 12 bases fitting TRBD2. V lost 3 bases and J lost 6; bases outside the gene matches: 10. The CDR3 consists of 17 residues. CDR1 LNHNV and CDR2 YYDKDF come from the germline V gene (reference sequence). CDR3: CATSRGILAGGSDTQYF. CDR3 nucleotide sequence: TGTGCCACCAGCAGGGGAATCCTAGCGGGAGGGAGTGATACGCAGTATTTT.

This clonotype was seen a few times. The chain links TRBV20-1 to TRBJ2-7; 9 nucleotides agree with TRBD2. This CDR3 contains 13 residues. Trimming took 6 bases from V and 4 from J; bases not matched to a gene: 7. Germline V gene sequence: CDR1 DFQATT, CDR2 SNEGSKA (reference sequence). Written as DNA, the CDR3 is TGCAGTGCGGCTGGGCTAGCGGGGTACGAGCAGTACTTC. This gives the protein CSAAGLAGYEQYF.

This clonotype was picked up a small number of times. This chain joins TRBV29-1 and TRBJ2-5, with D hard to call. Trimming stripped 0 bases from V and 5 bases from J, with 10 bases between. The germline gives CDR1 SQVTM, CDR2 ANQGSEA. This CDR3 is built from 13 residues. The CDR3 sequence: CSVEDPSRETQYF. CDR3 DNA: TGCAGCGTTGAAGATCCCTCACGGGAGACCCAGTACTTC.

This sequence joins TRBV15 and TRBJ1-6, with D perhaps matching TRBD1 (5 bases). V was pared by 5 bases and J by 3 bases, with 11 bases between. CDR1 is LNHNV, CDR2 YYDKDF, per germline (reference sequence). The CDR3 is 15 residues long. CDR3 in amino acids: CATSPRDGYNSPLHF. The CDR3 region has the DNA TGTGCCACCAGCCCGCGGGACGGCTATAATTCACCCCTCCACTTT.

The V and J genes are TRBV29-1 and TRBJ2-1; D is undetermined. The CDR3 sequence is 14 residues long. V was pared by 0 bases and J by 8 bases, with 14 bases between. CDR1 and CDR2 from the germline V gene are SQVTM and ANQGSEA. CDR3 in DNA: TGCAGCGTTGAAGACGGTAGGTCGGGCCATGAGCAGTTCTTC. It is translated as CSVEDGRSGHEQFF.

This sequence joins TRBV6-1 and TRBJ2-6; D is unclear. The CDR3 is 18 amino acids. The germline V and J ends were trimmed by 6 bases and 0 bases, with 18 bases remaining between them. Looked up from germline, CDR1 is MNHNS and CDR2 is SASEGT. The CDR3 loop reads CASSTPGWMLSGANVLTF. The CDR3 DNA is TGTGCCAGCAGCACCCCTGGGTGGATGCTCTCTGGGGCCAACGTCCTGACTTTC.